This TCR beta chain was identified in a study of T cells in Graves' hyperthyroidism and ophthalmopathy. Ophthalmopathy patients all had a Clinical Activity Score of at least 3, a NOSPECS grade of at least 4 and disease under 3 months old. It was roughly 10 ml of fresh peripheral blood that supplied the PBMCs. Template material for amplifying TCR beta CDR3 regions consisted of RNA transcripts. HTBI primers drove first-round RT-PCR of the TCR CDR3. TCRdb processed the multiplex PCR reads anew with MiXCR; each CDR3 protein has one entry. The sample lists about 350,000 distinct CDR3 sequences, 12% to 15% seen once, with 34% in the top ten. Germline V gene lookup returns CDR1 SGHVS and CDR2 FNYEAQ. The CDR3 is made up of 12 amino acids. V gave up 1 base and J gave up 11 bases, with 10 bases separating them.

Material: blood. J is TRBJ2-3 and V is TRBV7-6; D ambiguous. The sequence was collected from a woman aged 40 to 49 with Graves' ophthalmopathy. The CDR3 DNA reads as TGTGCCAGCAGCTTAGGGCCCCCAGTGCAGTATTTT. Its translation is CASSLGPPVQYF. The full variable domain, completed using reference TRBV7-6 and TRBJ2-3, is GAGVSQSPRYKVTKRGQDVALRCDPISGHVSLYWYRQALGQGPEFLTYFNYEAQQDKSGLPNDRFSAERPEGSISTLTIQRTEQRDSAMYRCASSLGPPVQYFGPGTRLTVL.